Below, one T cell receptor (beta chain) is given with its context. Sequenced by immunoSEQ multiplex PCR; TCRdb stores in-frame clones only, minus some. Altogether about 150,000 clones are present, approximately 93% being singletons, with the ten largest covering approximately 6%. The length of the CDR3 is 16 residues. The sample comes from a study of control samples from healthy donors and cancer patients. The rearrangement uses TRBV21-1 and TRBJ1-3; the D call in the table, TRBD1, was not verified against the DNA. TRBV21-1 counts as a pseudogene. Sequenced input: blood. The sequence came from a man between 40 and 49 years old in good health. CDR3 bases: TGTGCCAGCAAATCGAGGCTAGGGACAGGGGGAAACACCATATATTTT. Translating gives CASKSRLGTGGNTIYF.